This T cell receptor (beta chain) came from a study of CD8 T cells in ankylosing spondylitis. Of note for this clonotype: Its antigen is currently unknown.

Study results and limitations: Researchers reportedly found disease-linked clones significantly enriched in matched ankylosing spondylitis synovial fluid.

TCRdb reprocessed the 5' RACE reads with MiXCR, giving one entry per CDR3 protein. Of around 32,000 distinct CDR3 sequences in the sample, roughly 6.8% are singletons; the top ten hold over 9.5%. This sequence originates from a male donor with ankylosing spondylitis or in good health (not recorded which). The material sequenced was blood, either unsorted or a sorted T cell fraction (not recorded which).

The CDR3 coding sequence is TGTGCCAGCAGCTTAGCACCGGGACAGCGCACAGATACGCAGTATTTT. The encoded protein is CASSLAPGQRTDTQYF. V is TRBV7-2 and J is TRBJ2-3; 7 bases are a match to TRBD1. Trimming took 0 bases from V and 1 from J; bases not matched to a gene: 4. This CDR3 is built from 16 residues. The germline CDR1 and CDR2 sequences are SGHTA and FQGNSA.